The table lists the clone carrying this T cell receptor (beta chain) with a few counts. Measured with immunoSEQ multiplex PCR; TCRdb has only the in-frame clones, and not every one. The table lists around 110,000 clones, around 87% of them singletons. The data belong to a study of control samples from healthy donors and cancer patients. In germline, CDR1 is LNHDA, CDR2 SQIVND (reference sequence). The CDR3 loop spans 17 amino acids. Trimming took off 1 base at V and 0 bases at J, with 13 bases between the two ends. The sample was PBMCs. The receptor's source is a woman between 50 and 59 years old with colorectal cancer. V and J are TRBV19 and TRBJ1-5, with D maybe TRBD1 (5 bases). For the CDR3, the DNA is TGTGCCAGTAGTATAGCGGGACCTACGAATAGCAATCAGCCCCAGCATTTT. Translated: CASSIAGPTNSNQPQHF.